This TCR beta chain derives from a study of shared clonotypes between healthy human individuals. Of note for this clone: Its antigen remains unidentified.

Points from the study as a whole: Rarefaction revealed incomplete sorted-subset sequencing despite large depth.

The data were produced by immunoSEQ multiplex PCR, yet TCRdb's version contains in-frame clones alone and is incomplete. The table shows about 820,000 clones, with over 90% occurring only once. The naive CD8 subset, CD45RO-negative cells positively selected for CCR7, excluded terminally differentiated effector memory CD45RA+ cells. Germline CDR1 is LNHDA and CDR2 is SQIVND (reference sequence). This CDR3 spans 16 amino acids. Trimming stripped 3 bases from V and 3 bases from J, with 15 bases between. The sequencing sample was made of naive CD8+ T cells sorted from blood. The source of this sequence is a man aged 25 to 45 in good health. The chain links TRBV19 to TRBJ1-5, with D possibly being TRBD1 (6 bases). CDR3 sequence: CASSILTQGPNQPQHF. For the CDR3, the DNA is TGTGCCAGTAGTATCCTAACTCAGGGGCCCAATCAGCCCCAGCATTTT.